The rows below give T cell receptor beta chains drawn from one sample of a study of CD8 T cells in Susac syndrome. TCRdb ran MiXCR on the immunoSEQ multiplex PCR reads and lists one entry per CDR3 protein. The table records some 57,000 distinct CDR3 sequences, approximately 90% of them present only once. The source material was CD8+ T cells from PBMCs. These receptors were collected from a human donor in good health. Both conserved end residues are part of each CDR3. A D gene is named only where the DNA matches it firmly. Rows may omit the clone size; those that give it use once, few, many or a size class.

d_call: TRBD2
clone_size: NA
v_call: TRBV6-2/TRBV6-3
j_call: TRBJ2-5
cdr3_aa: CASSVGTSNQETQYF
cdr3_nt: TGTGCCAGCAGTGTCGGGACTAGCAACCAAGAGACCCAGTACTTC

d_call: NA
clone_size: NA
v_call: TRBV18
j_call: TRBJ2-6
cdr3_aa: CASSPVQSAGANVLTF
cdr3_nt: TGTGCCAGCTCACCGGTTCAGTCCGCAGGGGCCAACGTCCTGACTTTC

d_call: NA
clone_size: NA
v_call: TRBV27
j_call: TRBJ1-5
cdr3_aa: CASSARDSNQPQHF
cdr3_nt: TGTGCCAGCAGTGCCCGGGACAGCAATCAGCCCCAGCATTTT

d_call: NA
clone_size: NA
v_call: TRBV9
j_call: TRBJ2-7
cdr3_aa: CASSVAGPPADEQYF
cdr3_nt: TGTGCCAGCAGCGTAGCGGGGCCTCCAGCTGACGAGCAGTACTTC

d_call: NA
clone_size: NA
v_call: TRBV7-9
j_call: TRBJ1-4
cdr3_aa: CASSLGPQGDEKLFF
cdr3_nt: TGTGCCAGCAGCTTAGGACCACAGGGCGATGAAAAACTGTTTTTT

d_call: NA
clone_size: NA
v_call: TRBV4-2
j_call: TRBJ1-2
cdr3_aa: CASSYGQPSRGYTF
cdr3_nt: TGTGCCAGCAGCTACGGACAGCCTTCGCGGGGCTACACCTTC

d_call: NA
clone_size: once
v_call: TRBV6-6
j_call: TRBJ2-7
cdr3_aa: CASSYRGYPYEQYF
cdr3_nt: TGTGCCAGCAGTTACAGGGGGTATCCCTACGAGCAGTACTTC

d_call: NA
clone_size: NA
v_call: TRBV10-3
j_call: TRBJ1-1
cdr3_aa: CAISDGGMNTEAFF
cdr3_nt: TGTGCCATCAGTGATGGAGGGATGAACACTGAAGCTTTCTTT

d_call: NA
clone_size: NA
v_call: TRBV7-3
j_call: TRBJ1-1
cdr3_aa: CASSSPGRLGTEAFF
cdr3_nt: TGTGCCAGCAGCTCGCCCGGACGGCTGGGCACTGAAGCTTTCTTT

d_call: NA
clone_size: NA
v_call: TRBV27
j_call: TRBJ2-7
cdr3_aa: CASRIGITHEQYF
cdr3_nt: TGTGCCAGCAGGATTGGAATTACCCACGAGCAGTACTTC

d_call: NA
clone_size: NA
v_call: TRBV29-1
j_call: TRBJ1-1
cdr3_aa: CSVEGGTEAFF
cdr3_nt: TGCAGCGTCGAGGGGGGCACTGAAGCTTTCTTT

d_call: NA
clone_size: NA
v_call: TRBV13
j_call: TRBJ1-1
cdr3_aa: CASSPSDTEAFF
cdr3_nt: TGTGCCAGCAGCCCCTCGGACACTGAAGCTTTCTTT

d_call: NA
clone_size: NA
v_call: TRBV7-9
j_call: TRBJ1-2
cdr3_aa: CASSGEGMGYGYTF
cdr3_nt: TGTGCCAGCAGTGGGGAGGGGATGGGCTATGGCTACACCTTC

d_call: NA
clone_size: once
v_call: TRBV9
j_call: TRBJ2-1
cdr3_aa: CASSVDFFDEQFF
cdr3_nt: TGTGCCAGCAGCGTCGATTTTTTCGATGAGCAGTTCTTC

d_call: NA
clone_size: NA
v_call: TRBV28
j_call: TRBJ1-5
cdr3_aa: CASSFPGNQPQHF
cdr3_nt: TGTGCCAGCAGTTTCCCCGGGAATCAGCCCCAGCATTTT

d_call: NA
clone_size: NA
v_call: TRBV12-3/TRBV12-4
j_call: TRBJ1-5
cdr3_aa: CASSPRTSDQPQHF
cdr3_nt: TGTGCCAGCAGTCCCCGGACTAGCGATCAGCCCCAGCATTTT

d_call: NA
clone_size: NA
v_call: TRBV9
j_call: TRBJ2-2
cdr3_aa: CASSPGGRLNTGELFF
cdr3_nt: TGTGCCAGCAGCCCTGGGGGACGGTTGAACACCGGGGAGCTGTTTTTT

d_call: NA
clone_size: once
v_call: TRBV20-1
j_call: TRBJ2-7
cdr3_aa: CSSRPGLESSEQYF
cdr3_nt: TGCAGTTCGAGGCCGGGACTGGAGTCGTCGGAGCAGTACTTC

d_call: NA
clone_size: NA
v_call: TRBV11-2
j_call: TRBJ2-5
cdr3_aa: CANSSQETQYF
cdr3_nt: TGTGCCAACAGCTCTCAAGAGACCCAGTACTTC

d_call: TRBD1
clone_size: NA
v_call: TRBV19
j_call: TRBJ1-5
cdr3_aa: CASSQGAPQPQHF
cdr3_nt: TGTGCCAGTAGCCAGGGGGCTCCACAGCCCCAGCATTTT

d_call: TRBD1
clone_size: NA
v_call: TRBV4-1
j_call: TRBJ1-1
cdr3_aa: CASSQAQGANTEAFF
cdr3_nt: TGCGCCAGCAGCCAGGCCCAGGGGGCAAACACTGAAGCTTTCTTT

d_call: NA
clone_size: NA
v_call: TRBV27
j_call: TRBJ2-3
cdr3_aa: CASSPAGFTDTQYF
cdr3_nt: TGTGCCAGCAGCCCGGCGGGGTTCACAGATACGCAGTATTTT

d_call: NA
clone_size: NA
v_call: TRBV2
j_call: TRBJ2-7
cdr3_aa: CASSAGPNYEQYF
cdr3_nt: TGTGCCAGCAGTGCCGGACCGAACTACGAGCAGTACTTC

d_call: NA
clone_size: NA
v_call: TRBV29-1
j_call: TRBJ2-3
cdr3_aa: CSVVGLVILTDTQYF
cdr3_nt: TGCAGCGTTGTGGGGCTAGTAATCCTCACAGATACGCAGTATTTT

d_call: NA
clone_size: NA
v_call: TRBV12-3/TRBV12-4
j_call: TRBJ2-2
cdr3_aa: CASSLRLAENTGELFF
cdr3_nt: TGTGCCAGCAGTTTACGGTTAGCGGAGAACACCGGGGAGCTGTTTTTT

d_call: NA
clone_size: NA
v_call: TRBV13
j_call: TRBJ1-1
cdr3_aa: CASSRPENTEAFF
cdr3_nt: TGTGCCAGCAGCCGACCCGAGAACACTGAAGCTTTCTTT

d_call: NA
clone_size: NA
v_call: TRBV5-5
j_call: TRBJ2-1
cdr3_aa: CASSLEGAGNEQFF
cdr3_nt: TGTGCCAGCAGCTTGGAAGGGGCAGGCAATGAGCAGTTCTTC

d_call: NA
clone_size: NA
v_call: TRBV6-1
j_call: TRBJ1-6
cdr3_aa: CASSHPRQASSYNSPLHF
cdr3_nt: TGTGCCAGCAGCCACCCGCGACAGGCCAGCTCCTATAATTCACCCCTCCACTTT

d_call: NA
clone_size: NA
v_call: TRBV7-2
j_call: TRBJ1-2
cdr3_aa: CASSPRVGYGYTF
cdr3_nt: TGTGCCAGCAGCCCCCGCGTGGGTTATGGCTACACCTTC

d_call: TRBD2
clone_size: once
v_call: TRBV23-1
j_call: TRBJ2-1
cdr3_aa: CASSQSSAGGNNEQFF
cdr3_nt: TGCGCCAGCAGTCAATCATCAGCGGGGGGGAACAATGAGCAGTTCTTC

d_call: NA
clone_size: NA
v_call: TRBV23-1
j_call: TRBJ1-5
cdr3_aa: CTSSQYYRSNQPQHF
cdr3_nt: TGCACCAGCAGTCAATACTACAGGAGCAATCAGCCCCAGCATTTT

d_call: NA
clone_size: NA
v_call: TRBV5-4
j_call: TRBJ1-2
cdr3_aa: CASSLKAGIEGYTF
cdr3_nt: TGTGCCAGCAGCTTGAAGGCAGGGATTGAGGGCTACACCTTC

d_call: NA
clone_size: few
v_call: TRBV27
j_call: TRBJ2-7
cdr3_aa: CASAFGRTTYEQYF
cdr3_nt: TGTGCCAGCGCTTTCGGACGGACTACCTACGAGCAGTACTTC

d_call: TRBD1
clone_size: NA
v_call: TRBV11-1
j_call: TRBJ2-1
cdr3_aa: CASSLRDSGHNEQFF
cdr3_nt: TGTGCCAGCAGCCTCCGGGACAGTGGTCACAATGAGCAGTTCTTC

d_call: TRBD1
clone_size: NA
v_call: TRBV27
j_call: TRBJ1-5
cdr3_aa: CASSLLQGQDQHF
cdr3_nt: TGTGCCAGCAGTTTATTGCAGGGACAGGACCAGCATTTT

d_call: NA
clone_size: NA
v_call: TRBV4-1
j_call: TRBJ1-1
cdr3_aa: CASSQRGTEAFF
cdr3_nt: TGCGCCAGCAGCCAACGCGGCACTGAAGCTTTCTTT

d_call: TRBD1
clone_size: NA
v_call: TRBV7-9
j_call: TRBJ1-6
cdr3_aa: CASSNRGAAPLHF
cdr3_nt: TGTGCCAGCAGCAACAGGGGCGCGGCACCCCTCCACTTT

d_call: NA
clone_size: NA
v_call: TRBV6-1
j_call: TRBJ2-7
cdr3_aa: CASTGGAAYEQYF
cdr3_nt: TGTGCCAGCACAGGCGGGGCGGCCTACGAGCAGTACTTC

d_call: NA
clone_size: NA
v_call: TRBV29-1
j_call: TRBJ1-1
cdr3_aa: CSVLGAYPLTAEAFF
cdr3_nt: TGCAGCGTGTTAGGGGCCTACCCTCTTACGGCTGAAGCTTTCTTT

d_call: NA
clone_size: once
v_call: TRBV4-1
j_call: TRBJ1-1
cdr3_aa: CASSSMGLEAFF
cdr3_nt: TGCGCCAGCAGCTCGATGGGTCTTGAAGCTTTCTTT

d_call: NA
clone_size: NA
v_call: TRBV6-5
j_call: TRBJ2-1
cdr3_aa: CASSYSAGDVGYNEQFF
cdr3_nt: TGTGCCAGCAGTTACTCGGCAGGTGATGTCGGGTACAATGAGCAGTTCTTC

d_call: NA
clone_size: NA
v_call: TRBV12-3/TRBV12-4
j_call: TRBJ1-1
cdr3_aa: CASTPRDFVPEAFF
cdr3_nt: TGTGCCAGCACCCCCCGGGACTTTGTCCCTGAAGCTTTCTTT

d_call: NA
clone_size: NA
v_call: TRBV2
j_call: TRBJ2-7
cdr3_aa: CAREKLSREQYF
cdr3_nt: TGTGCCAGGGAGAAACTTTCTCGCGAGCAGTACTTC

d_call: NA
clone_size: NA
v_call: TRBV13
j_call: TRBJ2-5
cdr3_aa: CASSFERQETQYF
cdr3_nt: TGTGCCAGCAGCTTTGAAAGGCAAGAGACCCAGTACTTC

d_call: NA
clone_size: NA
v_call: TRBV4-1
j_call: TRBJ1-1
cdr3_aa: CASSHPTSGPEAFF
cdr3_nt: TGCGCCAGCAGCCACCCGACGAGTGGGCCTGAAGCTTTCTTT

d_call: NA
clone_size: NA
v_call: TRBV7-3
j_call: TRBJ1-1
cdr3_aa: CASSPSTGMNTEAFF
cdr3_nt: TGTGCCAGCAGCCCCTCGACCGGGATGAACACTGAAGCTTTCTTT

d_call: TRBD1
clone_size: NA
v_call: TRBV27
j_call: TRBJ1-5
cdr3_aa: CASSLRQGDQPQHF
cdr3_nt: TGTGCCAGCAGTTTAAGACAGGGCGATCAGCCCCAGCATTTT

d_call: NA
clone_size: once
v_call: TRBV12-3/TRBV12-4
j_call: TRBJ1-1
cdr3_aa: CASSPPQSYEAFF
cdr3_nt: TGTGCCAGCAGTCCTCCCCAGAGCTATGAAGCTTTCTTT

d_call: NA
clone_size: NA
v_call: TRBV29-1
j_call: TRBJ2-7
cdr3_aa: CSAVGSPTHYEQYF
cdr3_nt: TGCAGCGCCGTCGGCTCACCCACGCACTACGAGCAGTACTTC

d_call: TRBD1
clone_size: NA
v_call: TRBV7-3
j_call: TRBJ1-1
cdr3_aa: CASSLTPTDRVKNEAFF
cdr3_nt: TGTGCCAGCAGCTTAACCCCGACCGACAGGGTTAAAAATGAAGCTTTCTTT

d_call: NA
clone_size: NA
v_call: TRBV3-1
j_call: TRBJ1-2
cdr3_aa: CASSQDPTRLTDWSYGYTF
cdr3_nt: TGTGCCAGCAGCCAAGACCCCACCCGCTTGACGGATTGGAGCTATGGCTACACCTTC

d_call: NA
clone_size: NA
v_call: TRBV7-3
j_call: TRBJ2-3
cdr3_aa: CASSLRGVAGAGYIDTQYF
cdr3_nt: TGTGCCAGCAGCTTAAGAGGAGTGGCAGGGGCCGGCTATATAGATACGCAGTATTTT

d_call: TRBD1
clone_size: NA
v_call: TRBV27
j_call: TRBJ1-1
cdr3_aa: CASRPMASTGGNTEAFF
cdr3_nt: TGTGCCAGCAGACCTATGGCTTCGACAGGGGGGAACACTGAAGCTTTCTTT

d_call: TRBD1
clone_size: NA
v_call: TRBV20-1
j_call: TRBJ2-5
cdr3_aa: CSARARGQINQETQYF
cdr3_nt: TGCAGTGCTAGAGCAAGGGGACAGATTAACCAAGAGACCCAGTACTTC

d_call: NA
clone_size: NA
v_call: TRBV2
j_call: TRBJ1-4
cdr3_aa: CARGQGEKLFF
cdr3_nt: TGTGCCAGGGGACAAGGGGAAAAACTGTTTTTT

d_call: TRBD1
clone_size: NA
v_call: TRBV5-6
j_call: TRBJ2-1
cdr3_aa: CASSFWDAGQGVLPTDEQFF
cdr3_nt: TGTGCCAGCAGTTTCTGGGACGCGGGACAGGGGGTTCTCCCAACGGATGAGCAGTTCTTC

d_call: NA
clone_size: NA
v_call: TRBV28
j_call: TRBJ2-7
cdr3_aa: CASGQGNYEQYF
cdr3_nt: TGTGCCAGCGGCCAGGGGAACTACGAGCAGTACTTC

d_call: NA
clone_size: NA
v_call: TRBV28
j_call: TRBJ2-5
cdr3_aa: CASSPRTPKDPYQETQYF
cdr3_nt: TGTGCCAGCAGCCCTAGGACCCCTAAGGACCCGTACCAAGAGACCCAGTACTTC